This TCR beta chain was sequenced during a study of identical twins. The table lists this clonotype with a few counts. TCRdb analysed the 5' RACE reads with MiXCR anew, one entry per CDR3 protein. The sample has some 790,000 distinct CDR3 sequences, about 20% seen once; the top ten hold around 13%. CDR3 length equals 15 residues. V lost 4 bases and J lost 2; bases outside the gene matches: 10. Germline V lookup: CDR1 DFQATT, CDR2 SNEGSKA (reference sequence). This same sample was also part of a study on T cells expressing NK-cell markers.

The origin of this receptor is a woman between 18 and 29 years old in good health. The sample consisted of PBMCs. The rearrangement links TRBV20-1 to TRBJ2-7, with 8 bases aligning to TRBD2. In DNA, the CDR3 is TGCAGTGCTACCGGGGAACTAGCGGCCCCCTACGAGCAGTACTTC. It is translated as CSATGELAAPYEQYF.